A selection of T cell receptor beta chains follows, all from one sample in a study of a mutant IDH1 vaccine in newly diagnosed glioma. The table came from immunoSEQ multiplex PCR; TCRdb's copy has only in-frame clones and leaves some out. This sample carries around 30,000 clones, roughly 90% of them seen once, and the ten largest clones take approximately 2.4%. Their antigens are not known. The sequences come from PBMCs, collected from a glioma patient whose treatment included an IDH1 peptide vaccine. These receptors came from a man in his forties with glioma. CDR3s include the opening cysteine and the closing phenylalanine or tryptophan. Fields, in order: J gene, V gene, clone size, D gene, CDR3 DNA, CDR3 protein. D genes are given only for firm matches. Expanded clones get a size class; other rows say once, few or many, or leave the size out.

J: TRBJ2-5
V: TRBV5-6
size: once
D: TRBD1
DNA: TGTGCCAGCAGCTTTGGGGACAGGGGAGTGGGAGAGACCCAGTACTTC
CDR3: CASSFGDRGVGETQYF

J: TRBJ1-1
V: TRBV27
size: -
D: TRBD1
DNA: TGTGCCAGCAGCGCTACAGGGGGCCAACTTGAAGCTTTCTTT
CDR3: CASSATGGQLEAFF

J: TRBJ2-3
V: TRBV6-5
size: -
D: -
DNA: TGTGCCAGCAGAGGCCCGGGACTCTCGCAGTATTTT
CDR3: CASRGPGLSQYF

J: TRBJ1-2
V: TRBV5-4
size: -
D: -
DNA: TGTGCCAGCAGCTTGGTGGGCCGGAACTATGGCTACACCTTC
CDR3: CASSLVGRNYGYTF

J: TRBJ2-6
V: TRBV21-1
size: -
D: -
DNA: TGTGCCAGCAGCAAAGGGGACAGGGGGCTCAATGGGGCCAACGTCCTGACTTTC
CDR3: CASSKGDRGLNGANVLTF

J: TRBJ1-1
V: TRBV4-1
size: once
D: -
DNA: TGCGCCAGCAGCCTAACACAGGGATGGAACACTGAAGCTTTCTTT
CDR3: CASSLTQGWNTEAFF

J: TRBJ1-3
V: TRBV19
size: -
D: TRBD1
DNA: TGTGCCAGTAGTATCTCGACAGGGAGAACCTCTAAAACTTCTGGAAACACCATATATTTT
CDR3: CASSISTGRTSKTSGNTIYF

J: TRBJ2-7
V: TRBV11-2
size: -
D: TRBD2
DNA: TGTGCCAGCAGCCAGACTGGACTAGCGGGGCTCTACGAGCAGTACTTC
CDR3: CASSQTGLAGLYEQYF

J: TRBJ2-7
V: TRBV7-2
size: -
D: -
DNA: TGTGCCAGCAGCTTATATCACGGCCTCGGAGAGCAGTACTTC
CDR3: CASSLYHGLGEQYF

J: TRBJ1-3
V: TRBV6-6
size: -
D: -
DNA: TGTGCCAGCAGTATGGGGGGGTGGAGCTCTGGAAACACCATATATTTT
CDR3: CASSMGGWSSGNTIYF

J: TRBJ2-7
V: TRBV19
size: -
D: TRBD2
DNA: TGTGCCAGTAGAGGAGCGGGGGAGCAGTACTTC
CDR3: CASRGAGEQYF

J: TRBJ1-5
V: TRBV2
size: -
D: -
DNA: TGTGCCAGCAGGGGGGACGGAACTCGCAATCAGCCCCAGCATTTT
CDR3: CASRGDGTRNQPQHF

J: TRBJ2-1
V: TRBV19
size: -
D: -
DNA: TGTGCCAGTAGTATAGTCGAGCCTGGTGAGCAGTTCTTC
CDR3: CASSIVEPGEQFF

J: TRBJ1-1
V: TRBV4-3
size: -
D: -
DNA: TGCGCCAGCAGCCAAGATCCGGGCCGGGAAGCTTTCTTT
CDR3: CASSQDPGREAFF

J: TRBJ1-4
V: TRBV7-2
size: -
D: -
DNA: TGTGCCAGCAGCTTAAGGCGGGGAAGGGAAAAACTGTTTTTT
CDR3: CASSLRRGREKLFF

J: TRBJ2-7
V: TRBV15
size: once
D: -
DNA: TGTGCCACCAGCAGCCAACTAGGAAACGAGCAGTACTTC
CDR3: CATSSQLGNEQYF

J: TRBJ2-1
V: TRBV15
size: -
D: -
DNA: TGTGCCACCAGCGGATCGGGCTGGCATGAGCAGTTCTTC
CDR3: CATSGSGWHEQFF

J: TRBJ1-1
V: TRBV18
size: -
D: -
DNA: TGTGCCAGCTCACCTCTTTCTGACGTGGTGAACACTGAAGCTTTCTTT
CDR3: CASSPLSDVVNTEAFF

J: TRBJ2-3
V: TRBV6-5
size: -
D: TRBD1
DNA: TGTGCCAGCAGTGCCGGGACAGGGAGCACAGATACGCAGTATTTT
CDR3: CASSAGTGSTDTQYF

J: TRBJ2-2
V: TRBV9
size: -
D: -
DNA: TGTGCCAGCAGCGTAGCTACGGGGGCTAGCGCCGGGGAGCTGTTTTTT
CDR3: CASSVATGASAGELFF

J: TRBJ1-2
V: TRBV5-4
size: -
D: -
DNA: TGTGCCAGCAGCCCGCCCCGGGGGAACTATGGCTACACCTTC
CDR3: CASSPPRGNYGYTF

J: TRBJ1-2
V: TRBV28
size: -
D: -
DNA: TGTGCCAGCAGTTATAGGGGGGGCTACACCTTC
CDR3: CASSYRGGYTF

J: TRBJ2-1
V: TRBV2
size: -
D: TRBD1
DNA: TGTGCCAGCAGAGCCGGGACAGGGGGTCTGGATGAGCAGTTCTTC
CDR3: CASRAGTGGLDEQFF

J: TRBJ1-1
V: TRBV30
size: -
D: -
DNA: TGTGCCTGGGAAAGAGAAATGAACACTGAAGCTTTCTTT
CDR3: CAWEREMNTEAFF

J: TRBJ2-7
V: TRBV7-2
size: -
D: -
DNA: TGTGCCAGCAGCGCCCGGGACAAGAGCTCCTACGAGCAGTACTTC
CDR3: CASSARDKSSYEQYF

J: TRBJ2-1
V: TRBV28
size: -
D: TRBD1
DNA: TGTGCCAGCAGTTTATTTTACACCGGGACAGGGGACTACAGTGAGCAGTTCTTC
CDR3: CASSLFYTGTGDYSEQFF

J: TRBJ1-5
V: TRBV28
size: once
D: TRBD1
DNA: TGTGCCAGCAGGCCGGGGACAGGGGGCAATCAGCCCCAGCATTTT
CDR3: CASRPGTGGNQPQHF

J: TRBJ2-3
V: TRBV5-5
size: few
D: TRBD1
DNA: TGTGCCAGCAGCTTGGTCCCCTCGACAGGGGAGGGCACAGATACGCAGTATTTT
CDR3: CASSLVPSTGEGTDTQYF

J: TRBJ1-2
V: TRBV7-3
size: -
D: -
DNA: TGTGCCAGCAGCAACAGAAGGGATGGCTACACCTTC
CDR3: CASSNRRDGYTF

J: TRBJ1-4
V: TRBV29-1
size: once
D: TRBD1
DNA: TGCAGCGTTGCAGAGGACAGGAGGGAAAAACTGTTTTTT
CDR3: CSVAEDRREKLFF

J: TRBJ2-5
V: TRBV18
size: -
D: TRBD1
DNA: TGTGCCAGCTCACCTGGGACAGGTATTTCACAGACCCAGTACTTC
CDR3: CASSPGTGISQTQYF

J: TRBJ2-1
V: TRBV6-1
size: -
D: -
DNA: TGTGCCAGCAGTGAAGAAGTCGCCGGGCACTCCTACAATGAGCAGTTCTTC
CDR3: CASSEEVAGHSYNEQFF

J: TRBJ1-1
V: TRBV7-9
size: -
D: -
DNA: TGTGCCAGCAGCTTAGCACAGGGCACTGAAGCTTTCTTT
CDR3: CASSLAQGTEAFF

J: TRBJ2-2
V: TRBV7-3
size: -
D: -
DNA: TGTGCCAGCAGCTTAACGGGACCCTTCACCGGGGAGCTGTTTTTT
CDR3: CASSLTGPFTGELFF

J: TRBJ2-2
V: TRBV30
size: -
D: -
DNA: TGTGCCTGGAGTGGGAAGAGAACCGGGGAGCTGTTTTTT
CDR3: CAWSGKRTGELFF

J: TRBJ2-4
V: TRBV28
size: -
D: -
DNA: TGTGCCAGCAGTTTTACCCGAATCCTCAAAAACATTCAGTACTTC
CDR3: CASSFTRILKNIQYF

J: TRBJ2-1
V: TRBV28
size: -
D: TRBD2
DNA: TGTGCCAGCAGTCTCGCTCTAGCGGGAGTCGACAATGAGCAGTTCTTC
CDR3: CASSLALAGVDNEQFF

J: TRBJ2-1
V: TRBV7-8
size: -
D: -
DNA: TGTGCCAGCAGCTCCGCAGTGATAAGCTCCTACAATGAGCAGTTCTTC
CDR3: CASSSAVISSYNEQFF

J: TRBJ1-2
V: TRBV28
size: -
D: TRBD1
DNA: TGTGCCAGCAGACTGGACAGGGGGTCAGGCTATGGCTACACCTTC
CDR3: CASRLDRGSGYGYTF

J: TRBJ1-1
V: TRBV9
size: few
D: -
DNA: TGTGCCAGCAGCATAATGGGAGCGAACACTGAAGCTTTCTTT
CDR3: CASSIMGANTEAFF

J: TRBJ2-6
V: TRBV7-9
size: -
D: -
DNA: TGTGCCAGCAGCTTAGGTTACTCTGGGGCCAACGTCCTGACTTTC
CDR3: CASSLGYSGANVLTF

J: TRBJ2-2
V: TRBV2
size: -
D: TRBD2
DNA: TGTGCCAGCAGTCGTGGACTAGCGGGAACCGGGGAGCTGTTTTTT
CDR3: CASSRGLAGTGELFF